The clone carrying this TCR beta chain was seen at least ten times. Antigen unknown. Molecular barcoded adaptors covering alpha/delta and beta/gamma chains were used on 400 to 450 ng RNA. TCRdb processed the reads anew with MiXCR; each CDR3 protein has one entry. There are around 23,000 distinct CDR3 sequences in the sample; about 20% occur only once, and around 52% lies in the top ten. This entry comes from a study of read filtering for tumor transcriptome and immune sequencing. This CDR3 contains 16 residues. The V and J ends lost 5 bases and 2 bases respectively, with 19 bases between them. Germline loops: CDR1 SEHNR, CDR2 FQNEAQ (reference sequence). Whole-study findings and limits: Correlation between methods rose after single-read clonotypes were removed.

This chain links TRBV7-9 with TRBJ2-7; D may be TRBD2 (6 bases). Sequenced sample: a population of CD138-negative cells sorted from bone marrow. The TCR originated in a donor at least 40 years old with multiple myeloma. The CDR3 is CASSSLGGTSPYEQYF. DNA for the CDR3: TGTGCCAGCAGCAGCTTAGGAGGGACTTCACCCTACGAGCAGTACTTC. The whole variable domain, remainder taken from reference TRBV7-9 and TRBJ2-7, is DTGVSQNPRHKITKRGQNVTFRCDPISEHNRLYWYRQTLGQGPEFLTYFQNEAQLEKSRLLSDRFSAERPKGSFSTLEIQRTEQGDSAMYLCASSSLGGTSPYEQYFGPGTRLTVT.